The 20 T cell receptor beta chains given below trace back to one sample, sequenced in a study of blood T cell repertoires in COVID-19. TCRdb keeps only in-frame clones here, not all; method: immunoSEQ multiplex PCR. The table records 140,000 to 150,000 clones, around four fifths of them present only once. The source material was PBMCs or T cells enriched from blood (not recorded which). These receptors originate from a woman aged 45 to 65 with acute COVID-19.

V and J are TRBV7-3 and TRBJ2-3; D gene ambiguous. V was pared by 5 bases and J by 1 base, with 7 bases between. Germline V gives CDR1 SGHTA, CDR2 FQGTGA. This CDR3 has 13 amino acids. CDR3 loop: CASSPLRTDTQYF. The CDR3 region has the DNA TGTGCCAGCAGCCCCCTTCGCACAGATACGCAGTATTTT.

This clone was found once. The chain carries TRBV14 and TRBJ1-1; 8 bases line up with TRBD1. This CDR3 contains 13 residues. V was clipped by 3 bases and J by 7 bases; unmatched bases: 4. CDR1 SGHDN and CDR2 FVKESK come from the germline V gene. CDR3 sequence: CASSQVGTGEAFF. The CDR3 bases are TGTGCCAGCAGCCAGGTAGGGACAGGTGAAGCTTTCTTT.

This clone was seen a few times. V and J are TRBV27 and TRBJ1-4, with 7 bases identical to TRBD1. This CDR3 has 15 amino acids. Per the germline V gene, CDR1 is MNHEY and CDR2 is SMNVEV (reference sequence). V trimming: 6 bases; J trimming: 8 bases; junction bases outside the gene matches: 12. The CDR3 DNA is TGTGCCAGCAGCGACAGGGACTCGCGGCGGGAAAAACTGTTTTTT. The encoded protein is CASSDRDSRREKLFF. The full variable domain, rest sourced from reference TRBV27 and TRBJ1-4, is EAQVTQNPRYLITVTGKKLTVTCSQNMNHEYMSWYRQDPGLGLRQIYYSMNVEVTDKGDVPEGYKVSRKEKRNFPLILESPSPNQTSLYFCASSDRDSRREKLFFGSGTQLSVL.

This clone has only one observation. The chain employs TRBV6-2 or TRBV6-3 and TRBJ1-1, with a possible D match to TRBD1 (5 bases). Germline V CDR1 and CDR2: MNHEY, SVGEGT. V was trimmed by 5 bases and J by 6 bases, leaving 13 bases between them. The CDR3 consists of 13 residues. The CDR3 is CASSKGIQAEAFF. The CDR3 DNA sequence: TGTGCCAGCAGTAAGGGGATCCAGGCTGAAGCTTTCTTT.

This clone turned up a few times. The V call is TRBV28, the J call TRBJ2-5, with TRBD2 identical over 11 bases. Germline values: CDR1 MDHEN, CDR2 SYDVKM. The CDR3 length is 15 residues. The V and J ends lost 5 bases and 2 bases, in that order; junction bases with no gene match: 4. CDR3 sequence reads: CASSPLAGGQETQYF. CDR3 sequence (DNA): TGTGCCAGCAGTCCCCTAGCGGGAGGACAAGAGACCCAGTACTTC.

The chain uses TRBV7-9 and TRBJ2-5, with D uncertain. Deletions cut 5 bases from V and 3 bases from J, with 7 bases between. This CDR3 has 12 residues. The V gene's germline CDR1 is SEHNR and CDR2 FQNEAQ (reference sequence). The CDR3 loop is CASSPIEETQYF. The CDR3 DNA is TGTGCCAGCAGCCCAATTGAAGAGACCCAGTACTTC.

The CDR3 region is CASSQVSGKGYEQYF. CDR3 coding DNA: TGTGCCAGCAGCCAAGTATCAGGGAAAGGGTACGAGCAGTACTTC. The J gene is TRBJ2-7, the V gene TRBV3-1 (or the pseudogene TRBV3-2); possibly TRBD1 for D (5 bases). This CDR3 region has 15 residues. The V end lost 1 base, the J end lost 4 bases, and 14 bases lay between the germline ends. Per the germline V gene, CDR1 is LGHDT and CDR2 is YNNKEL (reference sequence).

This chain joins TRBV4-2 and TRBJ2-6, with 9 bases lining up with TRBD1. This CDR3 is 17 amino acids long. The J segment lost 0 bases and the V segment lost 4 bases, leaving 4 bases of the junction unmatched. Germline V CDR1 and CDR2: LGHNA, YNFKEQ. Here the CDR3 reads CASSLTGGNSGANVLTF. CDR3 bases: TGTGCCAGCAGCCTGACAGGGGGTAACTCTGGGGCCAACGTCCTGACTTTC.

This clone was recorded only once. The chain's CDR3 is CSVVWAGKTQYF. The DNA for the CDR3 is TGCAGCGTTGTCTGGGCGGGTAAGACCCAGTACTTC. The chain combines TRBV29-1 with TRBJ2-5, with D tentatively TRBD2 (5 bases). In germline, CDR1 is SQVTM, CDR2 ANQGSEA. V lost 4 bases, J lost 6 bases, and 12 bases lay in between. The CDR3 consists of 12 residues.

V usage is TRBV6-5 and J usage is TRBJ1-5; unclear D gene. This CDR3 spans 12 amino acids. Germline CDR1 MNHEY, CDR2 SVGAGI. V lost 3 bases, J lost 3 bases, and 3 bases lay in between. The CDR3 protein is CASSYNNQPQHF. The CDR3 region has the DNA TGTGCCAGCAGTTATAACAATCAGCCCCAGCATTTT.

The genes are TRBV6-1 and TRBJ2-5; TRBD1 agrees at 11 bases. Germline V gene sequence: CDR1 MNHNS, CDR2 SASEGT. This CDR3 has 16 residues. The ends lost 4 bases at V and 7 bases at J; junction bases unmatched: 11. The CDR3 here is CASSGGQGGGLGTQYF. The CDR3 nucleotides read TGTGCCAGCAGTGGGGGACAGGGGGGCGGGTTAGGGACCCAGTACTTC.

This rearrangement joins TRBV5-4 to TRBJ1-4; 11 nucleotides agree with TRBD1. CDR1 and CDR2 from the germline V gene are SGHNT and YYREEE (reference sequence). The CDR3 has 16 amino acids. V lost 4 bases and J lost 3; bases outside the gene matches: 5. The CDR3 region is CASSRGQGEANEKLFF. CDR3 coding DNA: TGTGCCAGCAGCAGGGGACAGGGGGAAGCTAATGAAAAACTGTTTTTT. The full variable domain, its missing parts supplied by reference TRBV5-4 and TRBJ1-4, is ETGVTQSPTHLIKTRGQQVTLRCSSQSGHNTVSWYQQALGQGPQFIFQYYREEENGRGNFPPRFSGLQFPNYSSELNVNALELDDSALYLCASSRGQGEANEKLFFGSGTQLSVL.

This chain links TRBV6-5 with TRBJ2-7, with a tentative D call TRBD1 (6 bases). V was trimmed by 6 bases and J by 2 bases, leaving 17 bases between them. CDR1 is MNHEY, CDR2 SVGAGI, per germline. CDR3 length equals 15 residues. The CDR3 nucleotides read TGTGCCAGCAGGACCTCGGGACATAGGACCTACGAGCAGTACTTC. Its protein is CASRTSGHRTYEQYF.

V is TRBV5-4 and J is TRBJ1-2, with 10 bases matching TRBD1. The germline gives CDR1 SGHNT, CDR2 YYREEE (reference sequence). The CDR3 covers 15 residues. With V trimmed by 3 bases and J by 8 bases, 10 bases remained unmatched. In DNA, the CDR3 is TGTGCCAGCAGCTCGGCCGGGACAGGGGAACGCGGCTACACCTTC. Amino acid sequence: CASSSAGTGERGYTF.

The chain combines TRBV19 with TRBJ2-7; D perhaps matches TRBD2 (6 bases). There are 16 residues in the CDR3. Trimming left V 0 bases short and J 2 bases short, with 14 bases between. The germline gives CDR1 LNHDA, CDR2 SQIVND (reference sequence). The CDR3 loop is CASSIDLFGSPYEQYF. The CDR3 DNA reads TGTGCCAGTAGTATAGATCTTTTCGGGAGCCCCTACGAGCAGTACTTC.

The chain links TRBV7-3 to TRBJ2-1, with D perhaps TRBD2 (5 bases). V dropped 4 bases and J dropped 9 bases, with 13 bases sitting between them. Germline V gene data show CDR1 as SGHTA and CDR2 as FQGTGA. The CDR3 is made up of 13 amino acids. CDR3 loop: CASSSRLGVEQFF. CDR3 sequence (DNA): TGTGCCAGCAGCTCGAGGTTGGGAGTTGAGCAGTTCTTC. The full variable domain, with the rest looked up from reference TRBV7-3 and TRBJ2-1, is GAGVSQTPSNKVTEKGKYVELRCDPISGHTALYWYRQSLGQGPEFLIYFQGTGAADDSGLPNDRFFAVRPEGSVSTLKIQRTERGDSAVYLCASSSRLGVEQFFGPGTRLTVL.

The chain links TRBV5-1 to TRBJ1-5; perhaps TRBD1 as D (5 bases). This CDR3 has 15 residues. Germline CDR1 is SGHRS and CDR2 is YFSETQ. Between the trimmed V and J ends, which lost 0 bases and 1 base, there was a span of 8 bases. The CDR3 loop reads CASSLAAGSNQPQHF. In nucleotides, the CDR3 is TGCGCCAGCAGCTTGGCTGCAGGGAGCAATCAGCCCCAGCATTTT.

V is TRBV11-2 and J is TRBJ1-2; 7 bases are shared with TRBD1. The CDR3 is 15 amino acids. CDR1 SGHAT and CDR2 FQNNGV come from the germline V gene. The V gene end was trimmed by 5 bases and the J gene end by 8 bases; junction bases not matched to a gene: 14. DNA for the CDR3: TGTGCCAGCAGCCCGACAGGGTACACTGGAGGCGGCTACACCTTC. Its protein is CASSPTGYTGGGYTF.

This clone was detected only once. This chain links TRBV30 with TRBJ2-7; D not certain. CDR1 GTSNPN and CDR2 SVGIG come from the germline V gene (reference sequence). The CDR3 runs to 11 residues. V lost 4 bases, J lost 3 bases, and 7 bases lay in between. CDR3 DNA: TGTGCCTGGACTAGAAGCTACGAGCAGTACTTC. It translates to CAWTRSYEQYF.

V gene TRBV3-1 (or the pseudogene TRBV3-2) combines with J gene TRBJ1-2; D call uncertain. The V gene's germline CDR1 is LGHDT and CDR2 YNNKEL (reference sequence). This CDR3 is built from 13 residues. V lost 4 bases and J lost 6, with 12 bases in between. CDR3 loop: CASSRRLQDGYTF. As DNA, the CDR3 is TGTGCCAGCAGCCGACGGTTGCAGGATGGCTACACCTTC.